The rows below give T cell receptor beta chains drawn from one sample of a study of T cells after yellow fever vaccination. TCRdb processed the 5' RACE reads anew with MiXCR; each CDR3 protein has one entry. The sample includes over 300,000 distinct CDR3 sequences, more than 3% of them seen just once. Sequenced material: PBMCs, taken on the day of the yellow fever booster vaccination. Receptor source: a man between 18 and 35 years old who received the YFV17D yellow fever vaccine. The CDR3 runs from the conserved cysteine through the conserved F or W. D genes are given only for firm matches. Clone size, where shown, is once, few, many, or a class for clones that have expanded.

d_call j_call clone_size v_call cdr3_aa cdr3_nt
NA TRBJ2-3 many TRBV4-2 CASSQGEGGVADTQYF TGTGCCAGCAGCCAAGGGGAGGGGGGAGTAGCAGATACGCAGTATTTT
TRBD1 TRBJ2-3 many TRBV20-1 CSARPRDRGITDTQYF TGCAGTGCTAGACCGCGGGACAGGGGAATCACAGATACGCAGTATTTT
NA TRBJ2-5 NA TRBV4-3 CASSQEWGIQETQYF TGCGCCAGCAGCCAAGAATGGGGGATCCAAGAGACCCAGTACTTC
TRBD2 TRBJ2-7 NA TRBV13 CATRTSGGAYEQYF TGTGCCACCAGGACTAGCGGGGGCGCCTACGAGCAGTACTTC
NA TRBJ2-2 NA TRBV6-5 CASSYSLGAHTGELFF TGTGCCAGCAGTTACTCGTTGGGGGCGCACACCGGGGAGCTGTTTTTT
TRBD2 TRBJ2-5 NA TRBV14 CASSQDLEGGQETQYF TGTGCCAGCAGCCAAGATCTTGAGGGAGGGCAAGAGACCCAGTACTTC
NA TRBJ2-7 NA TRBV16 CASSQSSRVLYEQYF TGTGCCAGCAGCCAATCGAGCAGGGTTTTGTACGAGCAGTACTTC
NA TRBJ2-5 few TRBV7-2 CASSLVAGAGETQYF TGTGCCAGCAGCTTAGTGGCAGGGGCGGGGGAGACCCAGTACTTC
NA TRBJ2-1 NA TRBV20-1 CSARATGRAYNEQFF TGCAGTGCTAGGGCCACAGGGAGGGCCTACAATGAGCAGTTCTTC
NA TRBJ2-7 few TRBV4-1 CASSQVGTRPYEQYF TGCGCCAGCAGCCAAGTAGGGACCAGGCCCTACGAGCAGTACTTC
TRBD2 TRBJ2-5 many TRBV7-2 CASSSAGTQETQYF TGTGCCAGCAGCTCAGCGGGGACCCAAGAGACCCAGTACTTC
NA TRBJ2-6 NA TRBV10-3 CATYPSSGANVLTF TGTGCCACTTACCCCAGCTCTGGGGCCAACGTCCTGACTTTC
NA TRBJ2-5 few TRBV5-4 CASSLGGLEQETQYF TGTGCCAGCAGCTTAGGGGGGCTGGAACAAGAGACCCAGTACTTC
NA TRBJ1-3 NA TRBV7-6 CASSPRPGDSGNTIYF TGTGCCAGCAGCCCCCGCCCGGGGGACTCTGGAAACACCATATATTTT
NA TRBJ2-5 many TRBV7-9 CASSLRQQETQYF TGTGCCAGCAGCTTAAGACAGCAAGAGACCCAGTACTTC
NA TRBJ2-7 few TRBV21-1 CASSKVGTGVIDEQYF TGTGCCAGCAGCAAAGTGGGGACAGGGGTCATCGACGAGCAGTACTTC
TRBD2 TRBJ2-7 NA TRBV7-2 CASSATTSGIYEQYF TGTGCCAGCAGCGCAACGACTAGCGGAATCTACGAGCAGTACTTC
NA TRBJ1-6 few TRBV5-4 CASSLVTRNSPLHF TGTGCCAGCAGCTTGGTAACGAGAAATTCACCCCTCCACTTT
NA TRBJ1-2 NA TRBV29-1 CSVVLGRGGYTF TGCAGCGTTGTCCTGGGGCGGGGTGGCTACACCTTC
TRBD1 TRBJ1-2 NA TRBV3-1 CASHYTGTANYGYTF TGTGCCAGCCATTATACGGGGACAGCTAACTATGGCTACACCTTC
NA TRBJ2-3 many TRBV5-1 CASSFLHLTDTQYF TGCGCCAGCAGCTTTTTACATCTCACAGATACGCAGTATTTT
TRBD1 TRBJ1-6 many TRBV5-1 CASSPGTGLANSPLHF TGCGCCAGCAGCCCCGGGACAGGGCTAGCGAATTCACCCCTCCACTTT
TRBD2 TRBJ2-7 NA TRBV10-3 CAIRGTSGGRNEQYF TGTGCCATCAGGGGGACTAGCGGGGGGCGAAACGAGCAGTACTTC
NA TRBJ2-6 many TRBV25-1 CASRVRTGRPGANVLTF TGTGCCAGCAGGGTTAGGACGGGCCGCCCTGGGGCCAACGTCCTGACTTTC
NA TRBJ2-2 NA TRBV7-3 CASNDKAGELFF TGTGCCAGCAACGATAAAGCGGGGGAGCTGTTTTTT
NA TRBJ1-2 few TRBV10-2 CASSGWIYGYTF TGCGCCAGCAGTGGGTGGATCTATGGCTACACCTTC
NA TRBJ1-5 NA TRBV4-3 CASSQEVGAGVPAAQPQHF TGCGCCAGCAGCCAAGAAGTGGGGGCAGGAGTCCCTGCAGCTCAGCCCCAGCATTTT
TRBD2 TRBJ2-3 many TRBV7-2 CASRPLAGFTDTQYF TGTGCCAGCAGGCCGCTAGCGGGATTCACAGATACGCAGTATTTT
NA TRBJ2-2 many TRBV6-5 CASRFRGGDGELFF TGTGCCAGCAGATTTAGGGGGGGTGACGGGGAGCTGTTTTTT
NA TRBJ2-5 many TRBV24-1 CATSERRDQETQYF TGTGCCACCAGTGAAAGAAGAGACCAAGAGACCCAGTACTTC
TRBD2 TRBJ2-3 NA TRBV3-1 CASSPGLGSTDTQYF TGTGCCAGCAGCCCGGGACTAGGTAGCACAGATACGCAGTATTTT
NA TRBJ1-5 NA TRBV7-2 CASSFIGGQLNQPQHF TGTGCCAGCAGCTTCATTGGGGGCCAACTCAATCAGCCCCAGCATTTT
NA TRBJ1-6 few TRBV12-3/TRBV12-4 CASRSPATFGGLLHF TGTGCCAGCAGGTCCCCCGCCACCTTCGGCGGTCTCCTCCACTTT
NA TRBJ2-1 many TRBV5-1 CASSLEPQGRNEQFF TGCGCCAGCAGCTTGGAACCCCAGGGGCGGAATGAGCAGTTCTTC
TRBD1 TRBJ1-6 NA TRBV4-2 CASSPRTGNSPLHF TGTGCCAGCAGCCCACGGACAGGGAATTCACCCCTCCACTTT
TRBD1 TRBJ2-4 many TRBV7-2 CASSFQGANIQYF TGTGCCAGCAGCTTCCAGGGGGCAAACATTCAGTACTTC
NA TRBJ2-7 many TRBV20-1 CSAKDSLSYEQYF TGCAGTGCTAAGGACAGTCTCTCCTACGAGCAGTACTTC
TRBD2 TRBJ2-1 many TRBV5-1 CASSPRLAGGLWDEQFF TGCGCCAGCAGCCCGAGACTAGCGGGGGGACTTTGGGATGAGCAGTTCTTC
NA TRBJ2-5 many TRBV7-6 CASSFDPRETQYF TGTGCCAGCAGCTTCGACCCCCGGGAGACCCAGTACTTC
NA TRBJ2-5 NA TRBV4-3 CASSQTGGPLETQYF TGCGCCAGCAGCCAAACCGGAGGGCCCCTAGAGACCCAGTACTTC